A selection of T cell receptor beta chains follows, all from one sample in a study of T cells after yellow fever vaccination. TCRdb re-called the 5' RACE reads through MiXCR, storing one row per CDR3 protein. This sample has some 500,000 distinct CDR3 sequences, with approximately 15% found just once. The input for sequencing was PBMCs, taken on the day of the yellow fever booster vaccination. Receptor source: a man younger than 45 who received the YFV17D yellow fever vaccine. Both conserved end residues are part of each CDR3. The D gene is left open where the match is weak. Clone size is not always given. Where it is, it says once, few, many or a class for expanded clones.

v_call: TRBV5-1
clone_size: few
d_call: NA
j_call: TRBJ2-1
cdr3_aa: CASTVGGNTYNEQFF
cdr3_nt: TGCGCCAGCACGGTGGGCGGGAATACTTACAATGAGCAGTTCTTC

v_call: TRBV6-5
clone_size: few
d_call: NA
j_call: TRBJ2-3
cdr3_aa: CASSYRLPSDTQYF
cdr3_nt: TGTGCCAGCAGTTACAGGCTCCCGTCAGATACGCAGTATTTT

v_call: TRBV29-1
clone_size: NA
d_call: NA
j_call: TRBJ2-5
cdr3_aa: CSVEDSSGSETQYF
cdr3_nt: TGCAGCGTTGAGGACTCTTCGGGCTCGGAGACCCAGTACTTC

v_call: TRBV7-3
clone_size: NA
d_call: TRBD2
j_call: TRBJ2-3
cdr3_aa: CASSLLAPGPLRDYTDTQYF
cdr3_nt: TGTGCCAGCAGCTTATTAGCCCCGGGGCCTCTGCGGGACTACACAGATACGCAGTATTTT

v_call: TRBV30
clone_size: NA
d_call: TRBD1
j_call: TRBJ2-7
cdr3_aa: CAFDRGAYEQYF
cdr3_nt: TGTGCCTTTGACAGGGGGGCCTACGAGCAGTACTTC

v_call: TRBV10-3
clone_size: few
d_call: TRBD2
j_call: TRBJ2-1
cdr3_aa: CAISESSRGLASYNEQFF
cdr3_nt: TGTGCCATCAGTGAGTCATCAAGGGGACTAGCCAGCTACAATGAGCAGTTCTTC

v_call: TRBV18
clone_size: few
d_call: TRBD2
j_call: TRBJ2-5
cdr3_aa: CASSLGLDGAQETQYF
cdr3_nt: TGTGCCAGCTCACTTGGACTAGATGGTGCCCAAGAGACCCAGTACTTC

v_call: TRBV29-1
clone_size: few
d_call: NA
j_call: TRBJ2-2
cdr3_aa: CSVVGQRNTGELFF
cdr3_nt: TGCAGCGTTGTCGGACAGAGAAACACCGGGGAGCTGTTTTTT

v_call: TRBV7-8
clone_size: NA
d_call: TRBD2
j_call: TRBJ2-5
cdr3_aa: CASSLTSGLQETQYF
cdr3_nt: TGTGCCAGCAGCTTGACTAGCGGTCTGCAAGAGACCCAGTACTTC

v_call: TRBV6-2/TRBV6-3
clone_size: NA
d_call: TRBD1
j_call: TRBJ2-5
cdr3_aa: CASSEIRTGGQETQYF
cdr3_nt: TGTGCCAGCAGTGAGATCCGGACAGGTGGGCAAGAGACCCAGTACTTC

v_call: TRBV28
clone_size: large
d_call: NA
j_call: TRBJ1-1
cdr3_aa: CASSFSFGTEAFF
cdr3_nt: TGTGCCAGCAGTTTCTCGTTTGGAACTGAAGCTTTCTTT

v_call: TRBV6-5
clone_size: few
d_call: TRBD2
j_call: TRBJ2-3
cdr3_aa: CASSYSPGGSVGTDTQYF
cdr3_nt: TGTGCCAGCAGTTACTCCCCGGGCGGGAGTGTTGGCACAGATACGCAGTATTTT

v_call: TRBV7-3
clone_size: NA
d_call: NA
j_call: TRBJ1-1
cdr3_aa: CASSQERGTEAFF
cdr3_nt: TGTGCCAGCAGCCAGGAGAGGGGCACTGAAGCTTTCTTT

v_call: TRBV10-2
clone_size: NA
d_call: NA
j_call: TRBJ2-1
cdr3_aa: CASSETKSGGAFNEQFF
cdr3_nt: TGCGCCAGCAGTGAAACGAAGAGTGGCGGGGCGTTCAATGAGCAGTTCTTC

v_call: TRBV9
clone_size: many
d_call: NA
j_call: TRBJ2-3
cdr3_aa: CASSGRDADTDTQYF
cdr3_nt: TGTGCCAGCAGCGGCCGGGACGCAGACACAGATACGCAGTATTTT

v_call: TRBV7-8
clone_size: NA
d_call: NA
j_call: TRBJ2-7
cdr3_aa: CASTPDGRGNYEQYF
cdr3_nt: TGTGCCAGCACTCCAGACGGCCGGGGAAACTACGAGCAGTACTTC

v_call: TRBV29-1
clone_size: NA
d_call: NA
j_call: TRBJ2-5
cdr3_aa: CSVHQGEETQYF
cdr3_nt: TGCAGCGTTCATCAGGGCGAGGAGACCCAGTACTTC

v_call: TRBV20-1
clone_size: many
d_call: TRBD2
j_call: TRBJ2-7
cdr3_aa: CSASPIPSGRRYEQYF
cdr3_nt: TGCAGTGCTAGCCCCATACCTAGCGGGAGGCGGTACGAGCAGTACTTC

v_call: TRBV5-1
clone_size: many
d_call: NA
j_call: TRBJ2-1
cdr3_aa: CASSLGGQGLNEQFF
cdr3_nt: TGCGCCAGCAGCTTGGGTGGACAAGGGCTCAATGAGCAGTTCTTC

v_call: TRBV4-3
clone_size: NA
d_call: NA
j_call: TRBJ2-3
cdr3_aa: CASSQGWSASTDTQYF
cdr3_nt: TGCGCCAGCAGCCAAGGGTGGTCAGCTAGCACAGATACGCAGTATTTT

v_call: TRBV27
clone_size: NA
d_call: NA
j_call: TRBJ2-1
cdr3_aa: CASSWGGLSYNEQFF
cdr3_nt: TGTGCCAGCAGTTGGGGGGGGCTGTCCTACAATGAGCAGTTCTTC

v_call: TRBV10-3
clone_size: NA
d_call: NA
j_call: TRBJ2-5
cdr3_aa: CAISAIWGEETQYF
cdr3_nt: TGTGCCATCAGTGCAATCTGGGGCGAAGAGACCCAGTACTTC